Each of the 13 T cell receptor beta chains below was sequenced from the same sample in a study of beta chain bispecific antibodies for T cell cancers. Blood mononuclear cells were expanded for 2 to 4 days using either OKT3 anti-CD3 antibody or CD3/CD28 beads. These receptors are not linked to any known antigen. Study-level findings and limits: Most targeted TRBV signal came from the leukemia cell line cells, not normal T cells.

TCRdb re-called the 5' RACE reads through MiXCR, storing one row per CDR3 protein. Of several thousand distinct CDR3 sequences listed, about 2.4% are singletons. The sequences come from T cells from a healthy donor cultured with Jurkat leukemia cells, collected from a culture containing an anti-CD19 bispecific antibody. The origin of the receptors is a human donor in good health. Some clones in this sample may be carry-over from other donors' samples.

This clonotype qualifies as medium-sized. This rearrangement joins TRBV10-2 to TRBJ1-2; 7 bases are a match to TRBD1. From germline, CDR1 is WSHSY and CDR2 SAAADI. V lost 0 bases and J lost 4; bases outside the gene matches: 11. There are 17 residues in the CDR3. The CDR3 nucleotides read TGCGCCAGCAGTGAGTCGGCAGGGGGGCCGGATAGCTATGGCTACACCTTC. Amino acids: CASSESAGGPDSYGYTF.

The chain links TRBV18 to TRBJ2-7, with 10 bases lining up with TRBD1. The V and J ends lost 5 bases and 5 bases, in that order; junction bases with no gene match: 6. The CDR3 covers 14 residues. Germline V gives CDR1 KGHSH, CDR2 LQKENI. The CDR3 protein is CASSDRGRVHEQYF. The CDR3 bases are TGTGCCAGCTCAGACAGGGGGCGCGTACACGAGCAGTACTTC. Drawing the rest from reference TRBV18 and TRBJ2-7, the complete variable domain is NAGVMQNPRHLVRRRGQEARLRCSPMKGHSHVYWYRQLPEEGLKFMVYLQKENIIDESGMPKERFSAEFPKEGPSILRIQQVVRGDSAAYFCASSDRGRVHEQYFGPGTRLTVT.

This clonotype was counted between two and nine times. The CDR3 DNA is TGTGCCAGCAGGGGGCGAACAGGGAGCTACGAGCAGTACTTC. This codes for CASRGRTGSYEQYF. The genes are TRBV13 and TRBJ2-7, with a weak D call TRBD1 (6 bases). The CDR3 spans 14 residues. Germline-derived CDR1 and CDR2 are PRHDT and FYEKMQ (reference sequence). V gave up 6 bases and J gave up 3 bases, with 15 bases separating them. Complete variable domain (other parts from reference TRBV13 and TRBJ2-7): AAGVIQSPRHLIKEKRETATLKCYPIPRHDTVYWYQQGPGQDPQFLISFYEKMQSDKGSIPDRFSAQQFSDYHSELNMSSLELGDSALYFCASRGRTGSYEQYFGPGTRLTVT.

In this sample, this clonotype turned up a few times. The rearrangement links TRBV19 to TRBJ2-7; D gene ambiguous. The germline CDR1 and CDR2 sequences are LNHDA and SQIVND (reference sequence). This CDR3 has 14 residues. Trimming took 5 bases from V and 2 from J, leaving 13 bases between them. The CDR3 here is CASSPDPVTYEQYF. In DNA, the CDR3 is TGTGCCAGTAGTCCTGACCCGGTGACCTACGAGCAGTACTTC. The entire variable domain, with the rest obtained from reference TRBV19 and TRBJ2-7, is as follows: DGGITQSPKYLFRKEGQNVTLSCEQNLNHDAMYWYRQDPGQGLRLIYYSQIVNDFQKGDIAEGYSVSREKKESFPLTVTSAQKNPTAFYLCASSPDPVTYEQYFGPGTRLTVT.

This clonotype was observed at least ten times. The chain has TRBV5-1 and TRBJ2-1, with TRBD1 matching over 8 bases. The V and J ends lost 0 bases and 6 bases, in that order; junction bases with no gene match: 14. In germline, CDR1 is SGHRS, CDR2 YFSETQ. CDR3 length equals 18 residues. In DNA, the CDR3 is TGCGCCAGCAGCTTGGAGTTGACGGGACAGGCCGGGGGCAATGAGCAGTTCTTC. This gives the protein CASSLELTGQAGGNEQFF. Complete variable domain (other parts from reference TRBV5-1 and TRBJ2-1): KAGVTQTPRYLIKTRGQQVTLSCSPISGHRSVSWYQQTPGQGLQFLFEYFSETQRNKGNFPGRFSGRQFSNSRSEMNVSTLELGDSALYLCASSLELTGQAGGNEQFFGPGTRLTVL.

This clonotype was seen repeatedly, ten times or more. CDR3 sequence: CASSEGIGGLETQYF. The CDR3, as DNA: TGTGCCAGCAGTGAAGGGATCGGGGGGCTCGAGACCCAGTACTTC. The V and J genes are TRBV6-1 and TRBJ2-5; weak D call: TRBD2 (7 bases). This CDR3 region has 15 residues. Trimming took 1 base from V and 5 from J, leaving 14 bases between them. The germline CDR1 and CDR2 sequences are MNHNS and SASEGT.

This clonotype came up many times. The CDR3 is CASSLTPGLGTGELFF. The CDR3 bases are TGTGCCAGCAGCTTAACACCCGGTCTAGGCACCGGGGAGCTGTTTTTT. V gene TRBV7-3 combines with J gene TRBJ2-2; D is ambiguous. CDR1 is SGHTA and CDR2 is FQGTGA in the germline V gene. The CDR3 contains 16 residues. V lost 0 bases and J 4 bases, leaving 12 bases between the germline ends.

By share of the sample, this clonotype is medium-sized. Germline and junction disagree at one end, which may indicate a read error. The chain carries TRBV5-5 and TRBJ1-1; D unclear. The CDR3 has 12 residues. Germline-derived CDR1 and CDR2 are SGHKS and YYEKEE (reference sequence). The chain's CDR3 is CASSLGGLPAAF. CDR3 nucleotides: TGTGCCAGCAGCTTGGGAGGCCTGCCAGCCGCGTTT.

This clonotype was observed at least ten times. The V call is TRBV11-2, the J call TRBJ2-1; TRBD1 matches at 8 bases. Germline CDR1 is SGHAT and CDR2 is FQNNGV. The CDR3 contains 17 residues. With V trimmed by 6 bases and J by 0 bases, 10 bases remained unmatched. As DNA, the CDR3 is TGTGCCAGCAGTCCATATGCCAGGGGGCCCTCCTACAATGAGCAGTTCTTC. Amino acid sequence: CASSPYARGPSYNEQFF. The variable domain in full, completed from reference TRBV11-2 and TRBJ2-1, reads EAGVAQSPRYKIIEKRQSVAFWCNPISGHATLYWYQQILGQGPKLLIQFQNNGVVDDSQLPKDRFSAERLKGVDSTLKIQPAKLEDSAVYLCASSPYARGPSYNEQFFGPGTRLTVL.

In its sample, this clonotype was seen many times. V and J are TRBV5-6 and TRBJ2-7; no definite D call. Germline V CDR1 and CDR2: SGHDT, YYEEEE. V gave up 0 bases and J gave up 7 bases, with 8 bases separating them. There are 12 residues in the CDR3. The CDR3 DNA sequence: TGTGCCAGCAGCTTGGCAGCGAATGAGCAGTACTTC. The encoded protein is CASSLAANEQYF.

This clonotype was observed at least ten times. The V gene is TRBV28, the J gene TRBJ2-7, with 7 positions matching TRBD1. The germline V gene encodes CDR1 MDHEN and CDR2 SYDVKM. Trimming cost V 6 bases and J 4 bases; bases outside gene matches: 9. CDR3 length: 14 residues. DNA for the CDR3: TGTGCCAGCAGAAGAAGGGACAGTGAGTACGAGCAGTACTTC. This gives the protein CASRRRDSEYEQYF.

In this sample, this clonotype turned up many times. The chain joins TRBV18 to TRBJ1-6; TRBD1 is a possible D gene (5 bases). V was shortened by 2 bases and J by 7 bases, with 6 bases between the two germline ends. CDR1 and CDR2 from the germline V gene are KGHSH and LQKENI. The CDR3 covers 13 residues. The CDR3 loop is CASSPGGNSPLHF. CDR3 coding DNA: TGTGCCAGCTCACCAGGGGGGAATTCACCCCTCCACTTT.

The table lists this clonotype with many counts. The rearrangement joins TRBV29-1 to TRBJ2-7; D possibly corresponds to TRBD1 (5 bases). The V end was cut by 4 bases, the J end by 0 bases, with 10 bases between. Germline V lookup: CDR1 SQVTM, CDR2 ANQGSEA. The CDR3 is 13 amino acids. CDR3: CSVVAGNSYEQYF. The DNA of the CDR3 is TGCAGCGTTGTTGCAGGGAACTCCTACGAGCAGTACTTC.